What follows are 2 T cell receptor beta chains derived from one specimen sequenced in a study of blood T cell repertoires in COVID-19. Some clones are missing from TCRdb's copy, which holds only in-frame ones; the method was immunoSEQ multiplex PCR. The data hold under 250,000 clones, with 88% observed a single time. Sequencing was performed on peripheral blood. The receptors derive from a man between 40 and 49 years old with acute or convalescent COVID-19.

The chain uses TRBV9 and TRBJ2-2; D not resolved. V was shortened by 0 bases and J by 5 bases, with 14 bases between the two germline ends. CDR1 is SGDLS, CDR2 YYNGEE, per germline. CDR3 size: 16 residues. Here the CDR3 reads CASSVEVARQTGELFF. The DNA for the CDR3 is TGTGCCAGCAGCGTAGAAGTCGCGCGTCAAACCGGGGAGCTGTTTTTT.

The J gene is TRBJ2-7, the V gene TRBV27; TRBD1 matches at 9 bases. The CDR3 length is 14 residues. V was pared by 7 bases and J by 0 bases, with 4 bases of the junction left unmatched. The germline V gene encodes CDR1 MNHEY and CDR2 SMNVEV (reference sequence). DNA for the CDR3: TGTGCCAGCAATACAGGGGGCCGCTCCTACGAGCAGTACTTC. Its translation is CASNTGGRSYEQYF.